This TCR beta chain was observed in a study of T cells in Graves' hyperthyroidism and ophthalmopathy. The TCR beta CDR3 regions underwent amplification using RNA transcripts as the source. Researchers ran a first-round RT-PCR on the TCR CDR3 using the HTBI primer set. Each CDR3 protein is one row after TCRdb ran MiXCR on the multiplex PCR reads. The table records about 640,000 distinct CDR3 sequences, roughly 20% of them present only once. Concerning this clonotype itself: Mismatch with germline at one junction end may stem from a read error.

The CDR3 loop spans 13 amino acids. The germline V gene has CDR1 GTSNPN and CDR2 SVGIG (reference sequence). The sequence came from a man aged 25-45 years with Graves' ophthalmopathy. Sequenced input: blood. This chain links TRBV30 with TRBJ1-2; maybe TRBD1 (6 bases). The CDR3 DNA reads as TGTGCCTGGACCCGGACAGCGAACTATGGCCACACCTTC. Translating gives CAWTRTANYGHTF.